This TCR beta chain was captured by sequencing in a study of blood T cell repertoires in COVID-19. Study-level background: Both acute and convalescent COVID-19 samples were obtained from the United States, Italy and Spain. The cDNA or gDNA used as material had been derived from T cells, B-cell-depleted T cells, or PBMCs.

CDR3 size: 15 residues. V dropped 2 bases and J dropped 3 bases, with 10 bases sitting between them. Germline lookup yields CDR1 SGHAT and CDR2 FQNNGV. In the authors' workflow: Amplification with reference gene primers provided the estimates of nucleated cell counts. Sequencing used immunoSEQ multiplex PCR; TCRdb keeps in-frame clones, though not all of them. V, J and clone size derive from that table, while D and trimming were established from the DNA sequence. The sample contains over 350,000 clones, 91% of which appear only once. The specimen sequenced was PBMCs or T cells enriched from blood (not recorded which). The chain employs TRBV11-2 and TRBJ2-2; D not certain. The TCR originated in a middle-aged woman who had been exposed to COVID-19. The DNA for the CDR3 is TGTGCCAGCAGCTTACTCAGTACGTACACCGGGGAGCTGTTTTTT. It yields the protein CASSLLSTYTGELFF.